This T cell receptor beta chain comes out of a study of blood T cell repertoires in COVID-19. Overall study: Acute-phase and convalescent COVID-19 samples originated in the United States, Italy and Spain. Sources were T cells, B-cell-depleted T cells, or PBMCs; the material itself was cDNA or gDNA.

Generated by immunoSEQ multiplex PCR, the TCRdb table keeps only in-frame clones and is missing some. Of about 230,000 clones detected, about 84% appear once; the ten largest clones hold approximately 7.9%. This clone was seen a single time. CDR3 length: 17 amino acids. V gave up 1 base and J gave up 1 base, with 16 bases separating them. Germline V gene lookup returns CDR1 LGHDT and CDR2 YNNKEL (reference sequence). Sequencing input: peripheral blood. This rearrangement joins TRBV3-1 (or the pseudogene TRBV3-2) to TRBJ1-1; D is possibly TRBD1 (5 bases). The sequence came from a woman aged 80 or older with acute or convalescent COVID-19. The CDR3 nucleotides read TGTGCCAGCAGCCAAGCTCGGGGAGGGACGGGGAACACTGAAGCTTTCTTT. Encoded protein: CASSQARGGTGNTEAFF.